The entry below gives a single T cell receptor beta chain sequence along with its context. These data are taken from a study of blood T cell repertoires in COVID-19. Study context: There were acute and convalescent COVID-19 samples, and they came from the United States, Italy and Spain.

In the original processing: Reference gene primer amplification in the assay estimated nucleated cell counts. Using immunoSEQ multiplex PCR, the repertoire was profiled, and TCRdb retains in-frame clones only, with some absent. Clone size and V and J calls were adopted from that table, with D and trimming inferred from the DNA. The repertoire holds about 260,000 clones, with around 86% as singletons. The V gene's germline CDR1 is SQVTM and CDR2 ANQGSEA. The CDR3 runs to 13 residues. J lost 3 bases, V lost 8 bases, and 8 bases had no gene match. Sequenced input: peripheral blood. The chain couples TRBV29-1 to TRBJ2-3, with 7 bases aligning to TRBD1. The TCR sequence derives from a woman between 40 and 55 years old who had recovered from COVID-19. The CDR3 loop is CSFSGQATDTQYF. The DNA of the CDR3 is TGCAGCTTCTCCGGACAGGCTACAGATACGCAGTATTTT.